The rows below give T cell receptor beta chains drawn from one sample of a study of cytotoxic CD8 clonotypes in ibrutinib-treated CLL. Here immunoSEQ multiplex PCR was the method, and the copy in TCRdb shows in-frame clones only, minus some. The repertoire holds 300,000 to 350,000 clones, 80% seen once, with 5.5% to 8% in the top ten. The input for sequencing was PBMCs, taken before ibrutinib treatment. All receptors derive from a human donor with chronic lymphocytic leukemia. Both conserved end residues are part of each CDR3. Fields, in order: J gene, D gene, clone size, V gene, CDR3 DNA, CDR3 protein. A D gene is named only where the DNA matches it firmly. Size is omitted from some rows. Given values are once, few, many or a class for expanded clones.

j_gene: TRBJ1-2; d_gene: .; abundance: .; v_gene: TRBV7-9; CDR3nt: TGTGCCAGCAGCTTTTCGCAACAGGGTGTCTACACCTTC; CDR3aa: CASSFSQQGVYTF
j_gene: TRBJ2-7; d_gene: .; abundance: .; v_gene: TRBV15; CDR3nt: TGTGCCACCAGGCAGCCGTCCTCCTACGAGCAGTACTTC; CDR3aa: CATRQPSSYEQYF
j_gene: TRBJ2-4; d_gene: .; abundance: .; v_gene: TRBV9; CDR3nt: TGTGCCAGCAGCGTCGGGACGCTGGATTTCCACATTCAGTACTTC; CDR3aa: CASSVGTLDFHIQYF
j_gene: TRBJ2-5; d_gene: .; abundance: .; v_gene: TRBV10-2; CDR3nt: TGCGCCAGCAGTGAATTGAGAGTCCAAGAGACCCAGTACTTC; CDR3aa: CASSELRVQETQYF
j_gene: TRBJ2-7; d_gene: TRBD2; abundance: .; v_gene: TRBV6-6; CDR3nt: TGTGCCAGCAGTCCGGTGGCTAGCGGGAGCTCCTACGAGCAGTACTTC; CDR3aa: CASSPVASGSSYEQYF
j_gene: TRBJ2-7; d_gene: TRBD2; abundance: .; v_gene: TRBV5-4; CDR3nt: TGTGCCAGCAGCTCGAAGCGGGAGGCCATATCAATGTACGAGCAGTACTTC; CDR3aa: CASSSKREAISMYEQYF
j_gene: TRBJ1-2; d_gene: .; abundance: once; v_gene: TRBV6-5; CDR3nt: TGTGCCAGCAGTTACAGTGCGGGACTTGTTATTGGCTACACCTTC; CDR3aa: CASSYSAGLVIGYTF
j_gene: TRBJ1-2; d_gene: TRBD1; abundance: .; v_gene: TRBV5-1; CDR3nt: TGCGCCAGCAGATTGGGGGACAGAAGTTGGGACTATGGCTACACCTTC; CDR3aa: CASRLGDRSWDYGYTF
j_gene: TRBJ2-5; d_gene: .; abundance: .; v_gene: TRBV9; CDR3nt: TGTGCCAGCAGCGTAGGGATCCCGTCAAGGCAAGAGACCCAGTACTTC; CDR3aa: CASSVGIPSRQETQYF
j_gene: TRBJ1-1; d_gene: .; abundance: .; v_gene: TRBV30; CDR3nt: TGTGCCTGGAGTGTGGGGGGCTCAAGGGCTTTCTTT; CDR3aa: CAWSVGGSRAFF
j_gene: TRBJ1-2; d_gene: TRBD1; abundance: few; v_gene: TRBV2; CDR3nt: TGTGCCAGCAGTTGGGACAGGGACTATGGCTACACCTTC; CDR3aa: CASSWDRDYGYTF
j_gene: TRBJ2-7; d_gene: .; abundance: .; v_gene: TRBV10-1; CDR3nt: TGCGCCAGCAGTGGGGTGTCGTTAGTTGAGCAGTACTTC; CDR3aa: CASSGVSLVEQYF
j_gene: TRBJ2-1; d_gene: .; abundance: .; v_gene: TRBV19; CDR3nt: TGTGCCAGTAGCCTGTTGGGCGGATTGAGCTCCTACAATGAGCAGTTCTTC; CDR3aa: CASSLLGGLSSYNEQFF
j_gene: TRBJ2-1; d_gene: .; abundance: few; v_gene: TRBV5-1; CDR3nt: TGCGCCAGCGGAAGAGGCGCGAATGAGCAGTTCTTC; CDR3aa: CASGRGANEQFF
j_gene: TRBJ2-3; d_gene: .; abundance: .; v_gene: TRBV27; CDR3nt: TGTGCCAGCAGCCCCCAAGGGCTTGGCGGGACTTCGCAGTATTTT; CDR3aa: CASSPQGLGGTSQYF
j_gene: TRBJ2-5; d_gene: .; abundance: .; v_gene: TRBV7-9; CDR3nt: TGTGCCAGCAGCACCTATGGGTCCGATGGTCGTTTCGGGACCCAGTACTTC; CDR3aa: CASSTYGSDGRFGTQYF
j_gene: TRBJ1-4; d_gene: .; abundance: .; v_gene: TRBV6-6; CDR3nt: TGTGCCACCGGCGGGGGGCCTGATGAAAAACTGTTTTTT; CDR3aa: CATGGGPDEKLFF
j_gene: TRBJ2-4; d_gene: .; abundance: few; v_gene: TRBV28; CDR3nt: TGTGCCAGCAGGGATTACAAAAACATTCAGTACTTC; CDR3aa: CASRDYKNIQYF
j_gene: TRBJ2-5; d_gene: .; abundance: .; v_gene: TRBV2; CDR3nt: TGTGCCAGCAGTGAAGCGGCGGCTAGCTCAACCCAGTACTTC; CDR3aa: CASSEAAASSTQYF
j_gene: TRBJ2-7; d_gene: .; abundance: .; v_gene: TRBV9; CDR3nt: TGTGCCAGCAGCGCCTTGGACAGAAGATCCGAGCAGTACTTC; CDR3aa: CASSALDRRSEQYF
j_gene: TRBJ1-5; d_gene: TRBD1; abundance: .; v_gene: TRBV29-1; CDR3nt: TGCAGCGTTAGCGACAGGGGCAATCAGCCCCAGCATTTT; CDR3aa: CSVSDRGNQPQHF
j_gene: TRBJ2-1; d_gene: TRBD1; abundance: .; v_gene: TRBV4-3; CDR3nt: TGCGCCAGCAGCCCAGAGCGGGACAGGGGGCCCTATGAGCAGTTCTTC; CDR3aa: CASSPERDRGPYEQFF
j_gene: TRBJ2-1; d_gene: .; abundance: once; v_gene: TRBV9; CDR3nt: TGTGCCAGCAGCGTAGGTGGACTTACCTACAATGAGCAGTTCTTC; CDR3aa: CASSVGGLTYNEQFF
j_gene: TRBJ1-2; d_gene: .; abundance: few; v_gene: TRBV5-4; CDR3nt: TGTGCCAGCAGCTTGGATTCAGCCTTTGGCTACACCTTC; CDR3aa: CASSLDSAFGYTF
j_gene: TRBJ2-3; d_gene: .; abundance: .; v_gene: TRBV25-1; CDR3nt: TGTGCCAGCAGTGAATTTGCAGGGAGCACAGATACGCAGTATTTT; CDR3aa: CASSEFAGSTDTQYF
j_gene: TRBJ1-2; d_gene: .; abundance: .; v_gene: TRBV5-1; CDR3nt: TGCGCCAGCAGCCATACAACGGACAGCATCAGCTATGGCTACACCTTC; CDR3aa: CASSHTTDSISYGYTF
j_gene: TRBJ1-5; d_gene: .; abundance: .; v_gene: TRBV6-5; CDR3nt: TGTGCCAGCAGTTACTCGTACAGCCAGCCCCAGCATTTT; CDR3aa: CASSYSYSQPQHF
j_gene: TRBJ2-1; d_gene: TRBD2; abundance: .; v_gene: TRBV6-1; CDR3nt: TGTGCCAGCAGGAGACTAGCGGGAATCGACAATGAGCAGTTCTTC; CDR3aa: CASRRLAGIDNEQFF
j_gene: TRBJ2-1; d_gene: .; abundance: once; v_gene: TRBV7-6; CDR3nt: TGTGCCAGCAGCTATCCATTTGGACGCCGGGGCTCAGAGCAGTTCTTC; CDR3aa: CASSYPFGRRGSEQFF
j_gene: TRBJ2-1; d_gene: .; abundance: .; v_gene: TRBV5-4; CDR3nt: TGTGCCAGCAGCTTGCGCAATGAGCAGTTCTTC; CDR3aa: CASSLRNEQFF
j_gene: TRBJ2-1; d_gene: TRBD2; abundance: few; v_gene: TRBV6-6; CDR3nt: TGTGCCAGCACCCCCACGGGCGGGAGTGATGAGCAGTTCTTC; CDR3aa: CASTPTGGSDEQFF
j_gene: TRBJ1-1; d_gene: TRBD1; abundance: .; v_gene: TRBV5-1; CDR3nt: TGCGCCAGCAGCTTGCCCGACAGGGGCACTGAAGCTTTCTTT; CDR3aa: CASSLPDRGTEAFF
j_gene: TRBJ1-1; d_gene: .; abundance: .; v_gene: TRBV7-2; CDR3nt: TGTGCCAGCAGCACCTGGGGTCAAGACACTGAAGCTTTCTTT; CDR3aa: CASSTWGQDTEAFF
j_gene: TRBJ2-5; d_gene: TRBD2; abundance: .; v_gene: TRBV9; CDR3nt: TGTGCCAGCACCGGGTCAGCGGGAGGGATGGAGACCCAGTACTTC; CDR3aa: CASTGSAGGMETQYF
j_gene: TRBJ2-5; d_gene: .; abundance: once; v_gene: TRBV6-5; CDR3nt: TGTGCCAGCAGTTACGAGGAGGACCAAGAGACCCAGTACTTC; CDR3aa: CASSYEEDQETQYF
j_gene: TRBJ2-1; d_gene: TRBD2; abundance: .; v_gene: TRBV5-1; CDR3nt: TGCGCCAGCAGCCTATGGGGACTAGCGGGGAACAATGAGCAGTTCTTC; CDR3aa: CASSLWGLAGNNEQFF
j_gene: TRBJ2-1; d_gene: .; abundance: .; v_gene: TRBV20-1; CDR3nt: TGCAGTGCTCTACGGCAGTATGAGCAGTTCTTC; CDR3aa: CSALRQYEQFF
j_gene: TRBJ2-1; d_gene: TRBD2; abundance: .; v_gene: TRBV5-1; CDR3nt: TGCGCCAGCAGGATAGCGGGAGGGGATGAGCAGTTCTTC; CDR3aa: CASRIAGGDEQFF
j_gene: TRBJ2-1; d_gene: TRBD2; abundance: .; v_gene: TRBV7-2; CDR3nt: TGTGCCAGCAGCTTATGGTCTAGCGGGTACAATGAGCAGTTCTTC; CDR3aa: CASSLWSSGYNEQFF
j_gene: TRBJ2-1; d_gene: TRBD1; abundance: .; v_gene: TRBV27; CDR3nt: TGTGCCAGCAGTACCTCCCGGGACAGGGGGCTTTTCGATGAGCAGTTCTTC; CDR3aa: CASSTSRDRGLFDEQFF
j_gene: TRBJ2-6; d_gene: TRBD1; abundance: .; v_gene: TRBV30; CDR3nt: TGTGCCTGGACTCCATGGGCAGGGGGCTCTGGGGCCAACGTCCTGACTTTC; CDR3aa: CAWTPWAGGSGANVLTF
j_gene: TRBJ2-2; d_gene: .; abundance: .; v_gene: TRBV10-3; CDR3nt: TGTGCCGTAGAGGGGGTCCCCGGGGAGCTGTTTTTT; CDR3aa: CAVEGVPGELFF
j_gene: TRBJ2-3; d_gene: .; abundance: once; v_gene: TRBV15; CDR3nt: TGTGCCACCAGCAGTAGAGACGATACGCAGTATTTT; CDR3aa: CATSSRDDTQYF
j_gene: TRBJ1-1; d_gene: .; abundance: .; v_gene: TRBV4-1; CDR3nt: TGCGCCAGCAGCCCGCTTCAGAACACTGAAGCTTTCTTT; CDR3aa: CASSPLQNTEAFF
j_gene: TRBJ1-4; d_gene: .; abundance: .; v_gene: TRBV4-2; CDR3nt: TGTGCCAGCAGCCGGACAGAAAACGAAAAACTGTTTTTT; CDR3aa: CASSRTENEKLFF
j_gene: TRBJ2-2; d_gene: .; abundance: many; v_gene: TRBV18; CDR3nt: TGTGCCAGCTCACGGACCACCGGGGAGCTGTTTTTT; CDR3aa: CASSRTTGELFF
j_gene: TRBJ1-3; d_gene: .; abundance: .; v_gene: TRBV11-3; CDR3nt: TGTGCCAGCAGCCACGACGCCGTCCCTGGAAACACCATATATTTT; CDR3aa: CASSHDAVPGNTIYF
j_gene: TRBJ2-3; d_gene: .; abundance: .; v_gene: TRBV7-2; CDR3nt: TGTGCCAGCAGCCCCGAGGGGAAGTTATCTTTTACAGATACGCAGTATTTT; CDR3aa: CASSPEGKLSFTDTQYF
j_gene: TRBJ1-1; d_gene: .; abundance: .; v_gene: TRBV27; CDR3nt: TGTGCCAGCAGTTGGGGAGGGGGGAACACTGAAGCTTTCTTT; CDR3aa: CASSWGGGNTEAFF
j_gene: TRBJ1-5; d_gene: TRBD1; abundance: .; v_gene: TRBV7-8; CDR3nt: TGTGCCAGCAGCTTAGATAGAGGGGGCCGGCAGCCCCAGCATTTT; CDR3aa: CASSLDRGGRQPQHF
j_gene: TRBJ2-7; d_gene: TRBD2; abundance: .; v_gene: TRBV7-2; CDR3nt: TGTGCCAGCAGCTCCCCAGTAGTTTTAGCGGGGTACGAGCAGTACTTC; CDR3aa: CASSSPVVLAGYEQYF
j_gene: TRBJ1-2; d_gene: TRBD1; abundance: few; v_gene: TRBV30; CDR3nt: TGTGCCTGGGGCACAGGGGTGCACTATGGCTACACCTTC; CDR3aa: CAWGTGVHYGYTF
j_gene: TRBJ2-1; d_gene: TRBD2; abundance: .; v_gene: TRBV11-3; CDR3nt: TGTGCCAGCAGCTTGGGAACTAGCGGGATTAATGAGCAGTTCTTC; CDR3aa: CASSLGTSGINEQFF
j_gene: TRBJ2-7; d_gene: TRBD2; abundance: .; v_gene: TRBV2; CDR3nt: TGTGCCAGCAGTGAATGGGGACTAGCGGGAGGATCCGAGCAGTACTTC; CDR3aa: CASSEWGLAGGSEQYF
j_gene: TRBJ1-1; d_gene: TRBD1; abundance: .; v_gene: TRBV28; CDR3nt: TGTGCCAGCAGTTTACAACTGGGACAGGGGGCCGGGACTGAAGCTTTCTTT; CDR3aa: CASSLQLGQGAGTEAFF
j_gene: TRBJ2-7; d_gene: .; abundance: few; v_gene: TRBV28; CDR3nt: TGTGCCAGCTGTAGCGGTCCCTACGAGCAGTACTTC; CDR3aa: CASCSGPYEQYF
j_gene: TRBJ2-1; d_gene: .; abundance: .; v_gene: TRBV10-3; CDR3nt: TGTGCCACAGGGACGAGCTCCTACAATGAGCAGTTCTTC; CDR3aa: CATGTSSYNEQFF